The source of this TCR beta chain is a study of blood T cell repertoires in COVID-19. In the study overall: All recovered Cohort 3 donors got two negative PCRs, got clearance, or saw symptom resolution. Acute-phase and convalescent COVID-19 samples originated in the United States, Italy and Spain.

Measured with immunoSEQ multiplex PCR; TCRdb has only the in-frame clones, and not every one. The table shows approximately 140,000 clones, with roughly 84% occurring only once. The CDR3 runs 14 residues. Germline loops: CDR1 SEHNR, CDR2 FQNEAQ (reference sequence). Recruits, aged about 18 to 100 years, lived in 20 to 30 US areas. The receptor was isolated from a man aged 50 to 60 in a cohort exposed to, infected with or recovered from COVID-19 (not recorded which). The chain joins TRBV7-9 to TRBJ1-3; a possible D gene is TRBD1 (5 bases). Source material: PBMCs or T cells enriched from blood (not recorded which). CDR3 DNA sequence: TGTCACTCATGGGGCCTGACCTCTGGAAACACCATATATTTT. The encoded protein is CHSWGLTSGNTIYF. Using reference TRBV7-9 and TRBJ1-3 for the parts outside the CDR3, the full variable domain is DTGVSQNPRHKITKRGQNVTFRCDPISEHNRLYWYRQTLGQGPEFLTYFQNEAQLEKSRLLSDRFSAERPKGSFSTLEIQRTEQGDSAMYLCHSWGLTSGNTIYFGEGSWLTVV.